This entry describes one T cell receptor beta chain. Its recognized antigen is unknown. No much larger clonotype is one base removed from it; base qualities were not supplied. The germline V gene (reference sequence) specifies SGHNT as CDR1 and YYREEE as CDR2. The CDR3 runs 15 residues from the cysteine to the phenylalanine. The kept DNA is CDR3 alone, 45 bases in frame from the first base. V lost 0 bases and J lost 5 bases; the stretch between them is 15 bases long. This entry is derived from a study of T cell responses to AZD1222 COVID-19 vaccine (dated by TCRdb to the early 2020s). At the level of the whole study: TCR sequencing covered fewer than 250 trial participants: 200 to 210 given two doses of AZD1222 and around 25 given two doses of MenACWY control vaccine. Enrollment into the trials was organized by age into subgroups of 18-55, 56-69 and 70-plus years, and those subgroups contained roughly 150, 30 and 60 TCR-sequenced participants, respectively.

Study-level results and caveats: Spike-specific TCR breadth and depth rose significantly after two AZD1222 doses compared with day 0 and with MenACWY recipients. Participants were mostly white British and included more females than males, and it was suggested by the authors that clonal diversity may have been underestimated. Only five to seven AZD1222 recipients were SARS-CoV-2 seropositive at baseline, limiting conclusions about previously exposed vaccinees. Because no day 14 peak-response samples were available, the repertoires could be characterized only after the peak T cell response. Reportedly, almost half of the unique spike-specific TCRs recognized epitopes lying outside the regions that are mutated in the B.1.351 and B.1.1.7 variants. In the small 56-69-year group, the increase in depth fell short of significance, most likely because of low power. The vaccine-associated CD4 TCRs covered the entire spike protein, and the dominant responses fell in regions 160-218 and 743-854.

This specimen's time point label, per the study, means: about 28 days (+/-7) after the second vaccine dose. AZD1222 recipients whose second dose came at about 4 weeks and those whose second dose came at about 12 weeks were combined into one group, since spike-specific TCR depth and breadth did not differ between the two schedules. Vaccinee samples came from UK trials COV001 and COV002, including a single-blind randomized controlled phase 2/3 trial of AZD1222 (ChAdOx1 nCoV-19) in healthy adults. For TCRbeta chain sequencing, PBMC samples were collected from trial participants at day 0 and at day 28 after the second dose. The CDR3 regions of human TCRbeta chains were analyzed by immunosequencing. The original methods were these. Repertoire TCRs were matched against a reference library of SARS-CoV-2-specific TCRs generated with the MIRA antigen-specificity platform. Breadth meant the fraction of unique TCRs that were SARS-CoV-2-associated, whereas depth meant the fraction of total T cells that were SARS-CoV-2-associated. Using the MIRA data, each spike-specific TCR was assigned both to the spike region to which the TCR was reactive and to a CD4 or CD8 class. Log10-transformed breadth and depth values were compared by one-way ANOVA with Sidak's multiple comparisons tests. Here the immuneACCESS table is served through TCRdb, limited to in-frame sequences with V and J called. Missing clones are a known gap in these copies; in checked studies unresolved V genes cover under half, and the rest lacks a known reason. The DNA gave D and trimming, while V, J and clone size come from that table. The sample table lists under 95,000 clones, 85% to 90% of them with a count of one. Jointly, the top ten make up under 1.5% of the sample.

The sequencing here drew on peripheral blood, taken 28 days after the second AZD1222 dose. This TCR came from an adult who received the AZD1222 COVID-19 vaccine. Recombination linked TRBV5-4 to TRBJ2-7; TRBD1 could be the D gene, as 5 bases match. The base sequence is TGTGCCAGCAGCTTGGGGGGCTCAGGTTTGAACGAGCAGTACTTC. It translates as CASSLGGSGLNEQYF.